This T cell receptor (beta chain) was recovered during a study of blood T cell repertoires in COVID-19. Whole-study context: The origin of the acute and convalescent COVID-19 samples was the United States, Italy and Spain. Sample material is recorded as cDNA or gDNA derived from T cells, B-cell-depleted T cells, or PBMCs.

Authors' analysis steps: Quantification of nucleated cells was approximated via reference gene primer amplification. Sequenced by immunoSEQ multiplex PCR; TCRdb stores in-frame clones only, minus some. V and J calls and clone size are given by that table; D and trimming were obtained from the DNA. The sample lists 95,000 to 150,000 clones; over 65% were seen once. Germline-derived CDR1 and CDR2 are KGHSH and LQKENI. Deletions cut 2 bases from V and 1 base from J, with 11 bases between. The CDR3 has 15 residues. This TCR was recovered from a woman aged 70-85 years with acute or convalescent COVID-19. The material sequenced was peripheral blood. J is TRBJ1-1 and V is TRBV18; maybe TRBD1 (6 bases). The CDR3 nucleotides are TGTGCCAGCTCACCAAAACAGGGCTCGAACACTGAAGCTTTCTTT. Protein: CASSPKQGSNTEAFF.